One sample yielded the 4 T cell receptor beta chains listed below, sequenced in a study of T cell responses to AZD1222 COVID-19 vaccine. Produced via immunoSEQ multiplex PCR; TCRdb's table is partial and in-frame only. The repertoire consists of around 200,000 clones, with about 90% occurring once and the leading ten covering more than 7%. Sequences were derived from peripheral blood, sampled on day 0 of AZD1222 vaccination. The receptor set was obtained from an adult in good health.

The chain has TRBV4-3 and TRBJ1-6; no clear D. CDR1 is LGHNA and CDR2 is YSLEER in the germline V gene. Deletions cut 0 bases from V and 4 bases from J, with 10 bases between. CDR3 length: 16 residues. In nucleotides, the CDR3 is TGCGCCAGCAGCCAAGATATAACAGCATATAATTCACCCCTCCACTTT. It codes for CASSQDITAYNSPLHF.

This clone was seen only once. This chain links TRBV19 with TRBJ1-6; perhaps TRBD1 as D (5 bases). CDR1 is LNHDA and CDR2 is SQIVND in the germline V gene (reference sequence). The CDR3 consists of 14 residues. V shed 4 bases and J shed 7 bases, with 11 bases lying between them. CDR3 region: CASSRGTDNSPLHF. Here the CDR3 DNA reads TGTGCCAGTAGTAGGGGGACGGACAATTCACCCCTCCACTTT.

The rearrangement joins TRBV6-5 to TRBJ2-5; D uncertain. This CDR3 comprises 12 residues. V gave up 6 bases and J gave up 4 bases, with 9 bases separating them. CDR1 MNHEY and CDR2 SVGAGI come from the germline V gene. CDR3 in DNA: TGTGCCAGCAGCCCGGCTGGAGAGACCCAGTACTTC. This encodes CASSPAGETQYF.

This chain joins TRBV6-1 and TRBJ2-5; weak D call: TRBD2 (5 bases). Germline CDR1 is MNHNS and CDR2 is SASEGT. The CDR3 spans 15 residues. Trimming removed 2 bases at V and 4 bases at J, with 14 bases between. CDR3 bases: TGTGCCAGCAGTGAATTTCCGGGGAAGGCAGAGACCCAGTACTTC. It specifies CASSEFPGKAETQYF.